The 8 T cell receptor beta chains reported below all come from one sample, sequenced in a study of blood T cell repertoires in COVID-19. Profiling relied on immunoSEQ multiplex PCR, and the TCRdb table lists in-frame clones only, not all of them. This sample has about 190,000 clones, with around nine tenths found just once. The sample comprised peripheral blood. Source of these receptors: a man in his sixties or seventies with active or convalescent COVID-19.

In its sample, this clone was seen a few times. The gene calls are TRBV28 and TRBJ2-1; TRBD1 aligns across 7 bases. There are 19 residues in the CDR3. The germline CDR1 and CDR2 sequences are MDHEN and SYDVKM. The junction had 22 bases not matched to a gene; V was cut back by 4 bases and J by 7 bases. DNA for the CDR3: TGTGCCAGCAGTTCAGGTCCCTGGAGAATCCGACAGGGAGATAATGAGCAGTTCTTC. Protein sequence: CASSSGPWRIRQGDNEQFF.

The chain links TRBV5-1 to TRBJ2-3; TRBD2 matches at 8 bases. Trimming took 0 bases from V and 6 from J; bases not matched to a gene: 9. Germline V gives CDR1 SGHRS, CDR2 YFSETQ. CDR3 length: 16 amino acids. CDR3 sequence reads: CASSLEGGRPRDTQYF. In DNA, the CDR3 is TGCGCCAGCAGCTTGGAGGGCGGGAGGCCCCGGGATACGCAGTATTTT. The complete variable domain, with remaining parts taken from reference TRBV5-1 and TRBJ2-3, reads KAGVTQTPRYLIKTRGQQVTLSCSPISGHRSVSWYQQTPGQGLQFLFEYFSETQRNKGNFPGRFSGRQFSNSRSEMNVSTLELGDSALYLCASSLEGGRPRDTQYFGPGTRLTVL.

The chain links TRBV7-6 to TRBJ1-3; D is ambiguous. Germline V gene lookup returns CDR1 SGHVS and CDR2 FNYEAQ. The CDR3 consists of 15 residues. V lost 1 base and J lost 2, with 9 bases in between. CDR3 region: CASSLVHQAGNTIYF. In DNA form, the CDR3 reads TGTGCCAGCAGCTTAGTCCACCAGGCTGGAAACACCATATATTTT.

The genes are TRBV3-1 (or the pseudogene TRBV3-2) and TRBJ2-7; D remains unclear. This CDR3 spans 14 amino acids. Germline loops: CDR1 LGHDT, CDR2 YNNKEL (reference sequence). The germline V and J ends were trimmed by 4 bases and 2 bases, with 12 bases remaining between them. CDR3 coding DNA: TGTGCCAGCAGCCGCATGCACTCTACCTACGAGCAGTACTTC. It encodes CASSRMHSTYEQYF.

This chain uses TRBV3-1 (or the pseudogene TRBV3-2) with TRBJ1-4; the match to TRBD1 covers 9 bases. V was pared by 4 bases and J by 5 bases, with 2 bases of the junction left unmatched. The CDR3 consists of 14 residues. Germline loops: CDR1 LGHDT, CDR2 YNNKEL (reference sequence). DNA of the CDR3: TGTGCCAGCAGCCCGGGACAGGGCAATGAAAAACTGTTTTTT. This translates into CASSPGQGNEKLFF.

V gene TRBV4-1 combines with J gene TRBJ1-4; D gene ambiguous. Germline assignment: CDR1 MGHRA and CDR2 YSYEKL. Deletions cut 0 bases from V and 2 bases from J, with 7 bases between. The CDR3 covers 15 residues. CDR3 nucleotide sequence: TGCGCCAGCAGCCAAGATGGCCAGACTAATGAAAAACTGTTTTTT. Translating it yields CASSQDGQTNEKLFF.

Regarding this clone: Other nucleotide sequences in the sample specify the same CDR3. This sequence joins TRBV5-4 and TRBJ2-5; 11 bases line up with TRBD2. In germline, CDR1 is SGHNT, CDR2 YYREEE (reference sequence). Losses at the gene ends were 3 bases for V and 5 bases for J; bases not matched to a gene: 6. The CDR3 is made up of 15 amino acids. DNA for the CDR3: TGTGCCAGCAGCTCTGGACTAGCGGGTTTGGAGACCCAGTACTTC. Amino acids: CASSSGLAGLETQYF. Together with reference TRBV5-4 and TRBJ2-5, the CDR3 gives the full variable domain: ETGVTQSPTHLIKTRGQQVTLRCSSQSGHNTVSWYQQALGQGPQFIFQYYREEENGRGNFPPRFSGLQFPNYSSELNVNALELDDSALYLCASSSGLAGLETQYFGPGTRLLVL.

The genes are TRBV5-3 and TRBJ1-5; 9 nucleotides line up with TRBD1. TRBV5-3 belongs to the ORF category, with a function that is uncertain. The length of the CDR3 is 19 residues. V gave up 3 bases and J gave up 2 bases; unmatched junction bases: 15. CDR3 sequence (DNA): TGTGCCAGAAGCTGGGAGGGGGACAGGGTTTGGGTAGGCAATCAGCCCCAGCATTTT. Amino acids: CARSWEGDRVWVGNQPQHF.